The following is a T cell receptor (beta chain) sequence with its context. The germline V and J ends were trimmed by 3 bases and 8 bases, with 10 bases remaining between them. From germline, CDR1 is SGHDN and CDR2 FVKESK. The CDR3 extends over 12 amino acids. This entry belongs to a study of graft-versus-host responses after intestinal transplantation. In the study overall: Every recipient underwent anti-thymocyte globulin induction, then tacrolimus and steroids for roughly 3 years.

Data came from immunoSEQ multiplex PCR; TCRdb stores just in-frame clones and leaves some out. There are some 24,000 clones in the sample; roughly 85% occur only once, and under 1% lies in the top ten. The sequence came from a human patient who received an intestinal transplant, so some T cells may come from the graft donor. The sample in question was PBMCs, obtained 450 to 490 days after intestinal transplant. The rearrangement uses TRBV14 and TRBJ1-2, with D hard to call. CDR3 sequence (DNA): TGTGCCAGCAGCCAGCAATTAACCGGCTACACCTTC. Its translation: CASSQQLTGYTF.